Presented here are 18 T cell receptor beta chains from one specimen sequenced in a study of shared T cell receptors in the human thymus. The repertoire was sequenced with immunoSEQ multiplex PCR; TCRdb's copy has only in-frame clones and lacks some. This table has 630,000 or so clones, 70% to 90% appearing once. The same specimen was also included in a second study, on human thymus T cells.

Sequenced: thymocytes. Receptor source: a boy less than two years old with a congenital heart defect.

The chain uses TRBV9 and TRBJ2-7, with 7 bases that match TRBD2. Trimming cost V 0 bases and J 2 bases; bases outside gene matches: 11. Germline V lookup: CDR1 SGDLS, CDR2 YYNGEE. The CDR3 has 17 amino acids. The CDR3 region is CASSVVWVGGSPYEQYF. The CDR3, as DNA: TGTGCCAGCAGCGTAGTTTGGGTGGGCGGGAGCCCCTACGAGCAGTACTTC.

This clone is a singleton in its sample. V usage is TRBV4-1 and J usage is TRBJ1-2; 9 bases line up with TRBD1. Looked up from germline, CDR1 is MGHRA and CDR2 is YSYEKL. Losses at the gene ends were 2 bases for V and 4 bases for J; bases not matched to a gene: 11. There are 17 residues in the CDR3. This chain's CDR3 is CASSQHRTGVSLYGYTF. CDR3 sequence (DNA): TGCGCCAGCAGCCAACATCGGACAGGGGTGTCCCTCTATGGCTACACCTTC.

This clone was detected only once. CDR3 sequence: CASSYTDRRVVARNTGELFF. The CDR3 bases are TGTGCCAGCAGCTACACGGACAGAAGGGTAGTGGCACGGAACACCGGGGAGCTGTTTTTT. This sequence joins TRBV7-8 and TRBJ2-2; D perhaps matches TRBD1 (6 bases). Germline V gives CDR1 SGHVS, CDR2 FQNEAQ. The CDR3 sequence is 20 residues long. Trimming took off 4 bases at V and 1 base at J, with 25 bases between the two ends.

As regards this clone: The sample has other DNA sequences that encode this CDR3 too. The chain uses TRBV4-3 and TRBJ1-4; 10 nucleotides line up with TRBD1. Germline lookup yields CDR1 LGHNA and CDR2 YSLEER. V trimming: 0 bases; J trimming: 5 bases; junction bases outside the gene matches: 3. CDR3 length: 16 residues. The CDR3 region is CASSQDPGQGNEKLFF. The CDR3, as DNA: TGCGCCAGCAGCCAAGACCCGGGACAGGGGAATGAAAAACTGTTTTTT.

This clone was detected only once. The chain employs TRBV13 and TRBJ2-5; D is undetermined. The germline V and J ends were trimmed by 0 bases and 5 bases, with 7 bases remaining between them. The germline gives CDR1 PRHDT, CDR2 FYEKMQ (reference sequence). This CDR3 is built from 13 residues. The CDR3 DNA follows: TGTGCCAGCAGCTTAGGTTTAGCTGAGACCCAGTACTTC. Protein product: CASSLGLAETQYF.

The gene calls are TRBV7-6 and TRBJ1-5; D is possibly TRBD1 (6 bases). The CDR3 extends over 15 amino acids. Trimming stripped 6 bases from V and 1 base from J, with 13 bases between. Germline V gives CDR1 SGHVS, CDR2 FNYEAQ. The CDR3 DNA reads as TGTGCCAGCAGTCAAGGGGGAAGAAGCAATCAGCCCCAGCATTTT. Its protein is CASSQGGRSNQPQHF.

The chain carries TRBV27 and TRBJ2-3, with TRBD1 as a possible D gene (5 bases). Trimming took off 0 bases at V and 14 bases at J, with 33 bases between the two ends. Per germline, CDR1 MNHEY and CDR2 SMNVEV (reference sequence). The CDR3 is 19 amino acids. The CDR3 sequence is CASSLSCGVPGQQYFVPYF. For the CDR3, the DNA is TGTGCCAGCAGTTTATCATGCGGAGTTCCAGGACAACAATACTTTGTCCCGTATTTT.

The chain carries TRBV5-5 and TRBJ2-7, with D maybe TRBD1 (5 bases). The CDR3 spans 15 residues. Germline V gene sequence: CDR1 SGHKS, CDR2 YYEKEE (reference sequence). Deletions cut 2 bases from V and 3 bases from J, with 15 bases between. CDR3 sequence (DNA): TGTGCCAGCAGCTTTTCCCGCACAGGACACTACGAGCAGTACTTC. It translates to CASSFSRTGHYEQYF.

The chain links TRBV7-2 to TRBJ1-2, with D tentatively TRBD1 (5 bases). The CDR3 runs to 13 residues. Germline values: CDR1 SGHTA, CDR2 FQGNSA. Trimming took 0 bases from V and 7 from J, leaving 9 bases between them. CDR3: CASSLAGGSGYTF. CDR3 coding DNA: TGTGCCAGCAGCTTAGCCGGGGGAAGTGGCTACACCTTC.

The V gene is TRBV6-5, the J gene TRBJ2-1; a possible D gene is TRBD2 (6 bases). In germline, CDR1 is MNHEY, CDR2 SVGAGI. The V end was cut by 4 bases, the J end by 5 bases, with 12 bases between. CDR3 length: 14 residues. This CDR3 is CASSSEGRNNEQFF. Written as DNA, the CDR3 is TGTGCCAGCAGTTCGGAGGGCCGAAACAATGAGCAGTTCTTC.

The genes are TRBV5-1 and TRBJ2-1; 7 positions match TRBD2. Germline assignment: CDR1 SGHRS and CDR2 YFSETQ. The CDR3 runs 12 residues. Germline trimming cut 1 base from V and 16 bases from J; bases unmatched to any gene: 8. The CDR3 nucleotides read TGCGCCAGCAGCTTGAATCGGGGGGTCCGATTCTTC. Amino acid sequence: CASSLNRGVRFF.

The chain links TRBV1 to TRBJ1-2; the table's D call TRBD1 went unverified against the DNA. TRBV1 is a recognized pseudogene. The CDR3 runs 17 residues. CDR3 DNA: TGCACCAGCAGCTCGCGTTACGGAACCGGGACAGGGAATGGCTACACCTTC. This encodes CTSSSRYGTGTGNGYTF.

The CDR3 loop is CASSLGRQDRTSGGSSYNEQFF. In DNA, the CDR3 is TGCGCCAGCAGCTTAGGACGTCAGGACAGGACTAGCGGGGGGAGCTCCTACAATGAGCAGTTCTTC. The rearrangement links TRBV5-1 to TRBJ2-1, with 14 nucleotides matching TRBD2. Germline V gene sequence: CDR1 SGHRS, CDR2 YFSETQ. The CDR3 consists of 22 residues. Trimming took 2 bases from V and 0 from J; bases not matched to a gene: 16.

V gene TRBV27 combines with J gene TRBJ2-1; 7 bases align to TRBD1. Germline values: CDR1 MNHEY, CDR2 SMNVEV (reference sequence). With 8 bases clipped from V and 4 bases from J, the junction kept 2 bases outside the gene matches. The CDR3 is made up of 12 amino acids. The DNA for the CDR3 is TGTGCCAGCGGGGGACAGTACAATGAGCAGTTCTTC. The encoded protein is CASGGQYNEQFF.

The chain employs TRBV4-1 and TRBJ1-1; TRBD1 aligns across 7 bases. The length of the CDR3 is 16 residues. The germline V gene encodes CDR1 MGHRA and CDR2 YSYEKL. Germline trimming cut 1 base from V and 2 bases from J; bases unmatched to any gene: 7. The CDR3, as DNA: TGCGCCAGCAGCCAAGCCCCGGGACAGAGAAACACTGAAGCTTTCTTT. Residues: CASSQAPGQRNTEAFF.

The CDR3 sequence: CASSTGTGGTDEQFF. The CDR3 DNA follows: TGTGCCAGCTCTACCGGGACAGGGGGCACAGATGAGCAGTTCTTC. This chain joins TRBV18 and TRBJ2-1, with 12 nucleotides matching TRBD1. The J segment lost 8 bases and the V segment lost 6 bases, leaving 8 bases of the junction unmatched. Germline loops: CDR1 KGHSH, CDR2 LQKENI. This CDR3 spans 15 amino acids.

This clone appeared a few times. This rearrangement joins TRBV18 to TRBJ1-5; no definite D call. Trimming took off 1 base at V and 6 bases at J, with 10 bases between the two ends. There are 14 residues in the CDR3. Germline-derived CDR1 and CDR2 are KGHSH and LQKENI. The DNA for the CDR3 is TGTGCCAGCTCACCACATTTAGAAACTCAGCCCCAGCATTTT. Translation: CASSPHLETQPQHF. Full variable domain (remainder filled in from reference TRBV18 and TRBJ1-5): NAGVMQNPRHLVRRRGQEARLRCSPMKGHSHVYWYRQLPEEGLKFMVYLQKENIIDESGMPKERFSAEFPKEGPSILRIQQVVRGDSAAYFCASSPHLETQPQHFGDGTRLSIL.

This clone occurred a few times. The V and J genes are TRBV19 and TRBJ1-5; tentatively, D is TRBD1 (5 bases). Germline V CDR1 and CDR2: LNHDA, SQIVND (reference sequence). This CDR3 has 16 amino acids. Trimming took 0 bases from V and 3 from J, leaving 12 bases between them. The CDR3 DNA reads TGTGCCAGTAGTATAGAAATCCCAGGGAACAATCAGCCCCAGCATTTT. The encoded protein is CASSIEIPGNNQPQHF.